The text below deals with one TCR beta chain. Original processing methods: Using reference gene primer amplification, nucleated cell counts were estimated. Here immunoSEQ multiplex PCR was the method, and the copy in TCRdb shows in-frame clones only, minus some. The V and J calls and clone size come from that table; D and trimming were worked out from the DNA. The repertoire holds around 100,000 clones, with 86% as singletons. The entry originates in a study of blood T cell repertoires in COVID-19. Study information: COVID-19 samples from acute and convalescent phases originated in the United States, Italy and Spain. The cDNA or gDNA used as material had been derived from T cells, B-cell-depleted T cells, or PBMCs.

V was shortened by 1 base and J by 5 bases, with 8 bases between the two germline ends. Germline CDR1 and CDR2: SGHVS and FQNEAQ. The CDR3 totals 13 residues. The clonotype comes from a man of 80 years or more with acute or convalescent COVID-19. What was sequenced was peripheral blood. The chain employs TRBV7-8 and TRBJ1-2; D gene unclear. This CDR3 is CASSLEREYGYTF. CDR3 DNA: TGTGCCAGCAGCTTAGAGAGGGAGTATGGCTACACCTTC.